This TCR beta chain stems from a study of cytotoxic CD8 clonotypes in ibrutinib-treated CLL (dated by TCRdb to about 2021). In the study overall: The cohort included around 16 treatment-naive and about a dozen relapsed/refractory patients; around 17 were IGHV unmutated. Of the 70 to 100 people in the trial, approximately 26 had longitudinal samples available. Cryopreserved peripheral blood mononuclear cells were obtained before treatment, at response, and at either sustained remission or disease progression. Response samples were taken after a median of roughly 12 months on treatment, ranging from roughly 6 to 36 months. Samples averaged approximately 250,000 productive templates and approximately 100,000 productive rearrangements. Responses were partial in some 24 patients and complete in 2; after median about 63 months follow-up, about 15 stayed in remission and some twelve progressed. Every sample from remission and from progressive disease was obtained while the patients were still on ibrutinib. The paper as a whole reports these results and caveats: Sustained-remission and progressing patients did not have matched sampling times, and lymph node repertoires were not examined. At baseline, clonality was higher than in age-matched healthy donors and showed a strong correlation with circulating CD8+ T-cell counts. At ibrutinib response clonality went up, during sustained remission it held steady, and at progression it dropped back toward baseline. Public clonotypes were rare and either shrank or stayed stable during treatment, and the rise in clonality at ibrutinib response reflected expansion of private clonotypes.

As concerns this clone: Its cognate antigen has yet to be identified. The sample holds no much larger clone one base away, and base qualities are not on file.

The time point label corresponds to: 12 months on ibrutinib. For TCR beta library preparation, around 2.2 micrograms of genomic DNA was extracted from cryopreserved PBMCs. Longitudinal blood samples from CLL patients receiving ibrutinib monotherapy were subjected to high-throughput TCR beta sequencing. The patients took part in an open-label, single-center phase 2 trial of ibrutinib monotherapy. A MiSeq instrument was used for deep resolution sequencing, which targeted depths ranging from 1 in 1 million up to 1 in 200,000 T cells, with coverage averaging 10x for each clonotype. TCR beta libraries were generated with the immunoSEQ hsTCRB Kit. As for the authors' bioinformatics: The data were analyzed with ImmunoSEQ Analyzer and ImmunoSEQ Data Assistant, and V, D and J gene assignments followed IMGT definitions. Clonality was computed as one minus normalized Shannon entropy of productive rearrangement frequencies, ranging from 0 to 1. Public clonotype analysis was restricted to overrepresented clonotypes comprising at least 0.05% of each patient's repertoire. More than ten age-matched healthy donor repertoires from immuneACCESS were used as controls for clonality. Held by TCRdb, this immuneACCESS table contains in-frame sequences only and omits some clones. Under half of the omission traces to an unresolved V gene where checked; the cause of the rest is unknown. V and J calls and clone size are as listed in that table; D and trimming were resolved from the DNA. This sample has about 140,000 clones in its table, and 75% to 95% of those were observed once. Roughly a tenth of the sample comes from the top ten.

The input for sequencing was PBMCs, taken after 12 months of ibrutinib treatment. This sequence originates from a human donor with chronic lymphocytic leukemia.

The CDR3 reads as follows: CASSSPQGQETQYF. The DNA is TGTGCCAGCAGCTCACCGCAGGGGCAAGAGACCCAGTACTTC. The chain links TRBV7-9 with TRBJ2-5; the D segment could be TRBD1, given 6 matching bases. CDR1 and CDR2 are read off the germline V gene (reference sequence) as SEHNR and FQNEAQ. Including cysteine and phenylalanine, the CDR3 has 14 amino acids. CDR3 DNA only is kept here, 42 bases in frame from base 1. At the junction V is shortened by 4 bases and J by 2 bases, with 11 bases in between.